The 19 T cell receptor beta chains below come from one sample, sequenced in a study of identical twins. One entry per CDR3 protein, called by TCRdb with MiXCR from the 5' RACE reads. This table has under 250,000 distinct CDR3 sequences, 6% to 8.5% appearing once. The same sample was also used in a study of yellow fever vaccine responses in identical twins.

The specimen was CD8+ T cells sorted from blood. The receptors were sampled from a young woman in good health.

The table lists this clonotype with a few counts. The chain carries TRBV28 and TRBJ2-3; D might be TRBD2 (6 bases). This CDR3 comprises 16 residues. V lost 4 bases and J lost 4, with 18 bases in between. Germline-derived CDR1 and CDR2 are MDHEN and SYDVKM. In nucleotides, the CDR3 is TGTGCCAGCAGTTCCCTGGGTAGCGGAAGCTCAGATACGCAGTATTTT. Translated: CASSSLGSGSSDTQYF. Looking up the rest from reference TRBV28 and TRBJ2-3 gives the full variable domain: DVKVTQSSRYLVKRTGEKVFLECVQDMDHENMFWYRQDPGLGLRLIYFSYDVKMKEKGDIPEGYSVSREKKERFSLILESASTNQTSMYLCASSSLGSGSSDTQYFGPGTRLTVL.

In this sample, this clonotype turned up many times. This chain joins TRBV7-9 and TRBJ2-3; no definite D call. The CDR3 spans 15 residues. Germline assignment: CDR1 SEHNR and CDR2 FQNEAQ (reference sequence). V gave up 5 bases and J gave up 3 bases, with 15 bases separating them. CDR3 amino acids: CASSPQIGVTDTQYF. Here the CDR3 DNA reads TGTGCCAGCAGCCCCCAAATTGGGGTTACAGATACGCAGTATTTT. Full variable domain (rest looked up from reference TRBV7-9 and TRBJ2-3): DTGVSQNPRHKITKRGQNVTFRCDPISEHNRLYWYRQTLGQGPEFLTYFQNEAQLEKSRLLSDRFSAERPKGSFSTLEIQRTEQGDSAMYLCASSPQIGVTDTQYFGPGTRLTVL.

This clonotype has only a few counts. V usage is TRBV7-9 and J usage is TRBJ1-2, with D possibly TRBD1 on 6 matching bases. Trimming took 5 bases from V and 3 from J, leaving 16 bases between them. CDR1 is SEHNR, CDR2 FQNEAQ, per germline (reference sequence). The CDR3 sequence is 15 residues long. The CDR3 coding sequence is TGTGCCAGCAGCCGGATCCGACAGGTCGACTATGGCTACACCTTC. This gives the protein CASSRIRQVDYGYTF.

This clonotype was counted between two and nine times. This chain connects TRBV6-2 or TRBV6-3 to TRBJ2-5; 8 bases agree with TRBD2. Looked up from germline, CDR1 is MNHEY and CDR2 is SVGEGT. V shed 7 bases and J 5 bases; nucleotides not matched to a gene: 12. This CDR3 spans 15 amino acids. The CDR3 nucleotides read TGTGCCAGCACCCACAGTGAAGCGGGGGACGAGACCCAGTACTTC. Amino acid sequence: CASTHSEAGDETQYF.

The chain links TRBV7-6 to TRBJ2-1; D call uncertain. From germline, CDR1 is SGHVS and CDR2 FNYEAQ. The CDR3 runs 15 residues. V was cut by 1 base and J by 2 bases, with 9 bases left in between. CDR3 in amino acids: CASSLERTPYNEQFF. The DNA of the CDR3 is TGTGCCAGCAGCTTAGAGCGTACACCCTACAATGAGCAGTTCTTC.

This clonotype was counted ten times or more. One end of the junction does not line up with germline, which may come from a read error. The chain recombines TRBV11-2 with TRBJ2-3; D may match TRBD1 or TRBD2 (5 bases each). CDR1 SGHAT and CDR2 FQNNGV come from the germline V gene. The CDR3 has 15 residues. The CDR3 sequence is CASSFRGRSTDTQYF. CDR3 in DNA: TGCGCCAGCAGCTTTAGGGGACGTAGCACAGATACGCAGTATTTT.

This chain joins TRBV6-2 or TRBV6-3 and TRBJ1-1; 8 bases fit TRBD1. The CDR3 sequence is 15 residues long. V dropped 5 bases and J dropped 7; count of bases not matched to a gene: 12. In germline, CDR1 is MNHEY, CDR2 SVGEGT. CDR3 DNA: TGTGCCAGCAGTGAGACAGGGTTCGGGACAGGTGAAGCTTTCTTT. Translating gives CASSETGFGTGEAFF.

This clonotype was recorded at least ten times. This chain's CDR3 is CASSLRVNTGELFF. CDR3 sequence (DNA): TGTGCCAGCAGCTTAAGGGTGAACACCGGGGAGCTGTTTTTT. This chain connects TRBV7-3 to TRBJ2-2, with unresolved D. The CDR3 is 14 residues long. Germline CDR1 and CDR2: SGHTA and FQGTGA. Between the trimmed V and J ends, which lost 1 base and 1 base, there was a span of 4 bases.

This clonotype turned up a few times. The chain couples TRBV7-8 to TRBJ2-1; the match to TRBD2 covers 9 bases. The CDR3 length is 18 residues. Germline CDR1 is SGHVS and CDR2 is FQNEAQ. The V segment lost 2 bases and the J segment 10 bases; nucleotides outside the gene matches: 18. The CDR3 nucleotides are TGTGCCAGCAGCTTAACTCGGGTAGTAATAGCGGGAGCTGGAGAGCAGTTCTTC. It is translated as CASSLTRVVIAGAGEQFF.

This clonotype was observed many times. The chain joins TRBV12-3 or TRBV12-4 to TRBJ2-3; no reliable D call. The CDR3 is 16 residues long. Trimming left V 7 bases short and J 2 bases short, with 19 bases between. The CDR3 DNA sequence: TGTGCCAGCAACCGGGCCCGTGGGCGGACCACAGATACGCAGTATTTT. Protein product: CASNRARGRTTDTQYF.

This clonotype was seen ten or more times. The V and J genes are TRBV9 and TRBJ1-2, with 8 bases identical to TRBD1. Germline trimming cut 5 bases from V and 7 bases from J; bases unmatched to any gene: 4. Germline V gene sequence: CDR1 SGDLS, CDR2 YYNGEE. CDR3 length: 12 residues. CDR3 region: CASRDRVGGYTF. CDR3 sequence (DNA): TGTGCCAGCAGGGACAGGGTAGGTGGCTACACCTTC.

This clonotype was recorded many times. The chain uses TRBV6-1 and TRBJ2-2; TRBD2 matches at 7 bases. The CDR3 has 13 residues. Germline lookup yields CDR1 MNHNS and CDR2 SASEGT. V lost 6 bases and J lost 4; bases outside the gene matches: 2. The CDR3 spells CASSREVTGELFF. CDR3 nucleotide sequence: TGTGCCAGCAGCCGGGAGGTCACCGGGGAGCTGTTTTTT.

This clonotype was seen ten or more times. The gene calls are TRBV7-8 and TRBJ2-7, with D perhaps TRBD2 (5 bases). Germline V CDR1 and CDR2: SGHVS, FQNEAQ. V was cut by 7 bases and J by 3 bases, with 25 bases left in between. This CDR3 has 17 amino acids. CDR3 loop: CASTLSVGRLSSYEQYF. In DNA form, the CDR3 reads TGTGCCAGCACCCTATCGGTAGGGCGACTATCCAGCTACGAGCAGTACTTC.

The chain recombines TRBV12-3 or TRBV12-4 with TRBJ1-2; TRBD1 matches 7 bases. The CDR3 spans 15 residues. V trimming: 6 bases; J trimming: 1 base; junction bases outside the gene matches: 8. CDR3 coding DNA: TGTGCCAGCAGCTCCGGGACAGAACTTAACTATGGCTACACCTTC. It specifies CASSSGTELNYGYTF.

This clonotype was recorded a few times. V usage is TRBV7-8 and J usage is TRBJ2-5; D not resolved. Between the trimmed V and J ends, which lost 4 bases and 5 bases, there was a span of 14 bases. Germline V CDR1 and CDR2: SGHVS, FQNEAQ. CDR3 size: 14 residues. In nucleotides, the CDR3 is TGTGCCAGCAGCTCCTCGACGGCCCCCGAGACCCAGTACTTC. This translates into CASSSSTAPETQYF.

The rearrangement links TRBV27 to TRBJ2-1, with D perhaps matching TRBD1 (6 bases). The CDR3 totals 14 residues. Trimming shortened V by 3 bases and J by 4 bases, and 10 bases separated the two germline ends. Germline-derived CDR1 and CDR2 are MNHEY and SMNVEV (reference sequence). DNA of the CDR3: TGTGCCAGCAGTTTCCAGGGGAATTACAATGAGCAGTTCTTC. This encodes CASSFQGNYNEQFF.

This rearrangement joins TRBV25-1 to TRBJ2-1, with a possible D match to TRBD1 (6 bases). Trimming removed 7 bases at V and 0 bases at J, with 10 bases between. CDR1 and CDR2 from the germline V gene are MGHDK and SYGVNS. This CDR3 has 14 amino acids. In DNA, the CDR3 is TGTGCCAGCACCCGAGGGGGCTCCTACAATGAGCAGTTCTTC. Protein sequence: CASTRGGSYNEQFF.

This clonotype was found many times. The rearrangement uses TRBV5-1 and TRBJ2-1, with 9 bases fitting TRBD2. CDR3 length: 17 amino acids. Germline V gene data show CDR1 as SGHRS and CDR2 as YFSETQ. Germline trimming cut 5 bases from V and 1 base from J; bases unmatched to any gene: 10. Here the CDR3 DNA reads TGCGCCAGCAGTAAAAGGCGGGAGGGGTTTTCCTACAATGAGCAGTTCTTC. Its translation: CASSKRREGFSYNEQFF.

The J gene is TRBJ1-2, the V gene TRBV12-3 or TRBV12-4; TRBD1 might be the D (5 bases). The CDR3 covers 13 residues. V lost 3 bases to trimming and J lost 5 bases, with 10 bases between them. The CDR3 sequence is CASSFDSEYGYTF. As DNA, the CDR3 is TGTGCCAGCAGTTTTGACAGCGAGTATGGCTACACCTTC.